This T cell receptor beta chain was observed in a study of blood T cell repertoires in COVID-19. About the research overall: Samples came from the United States, Italy and Spain, spanning acute and convalescent COVID-19. T cells, B-cell-depleted T cells, or PBMCs supplied cDNA or gDNA.

Original analysis: From reference gene primer amplification, estimates of nucleated cell counts were derived. Produced via immunoSEQ multiplex PCR; TCRdb's table is partial and in-frame only. The V and J calls and the clone size are those of that table, but D and trimming were determined from the DNA. In the table there are fewer than 450,000 clones, roughly 89% of which are singletons. From germline, CDR1 is SGHAT and CDR2 FQNNGV. The V segment lost 3 bases and the J segment 5 bases; nucleotides outside the gene matches: 14. There are 19 residues in the CDR3. The sample consisted of peripheral blood. This chain connects TRBV11-2 to TRBJ2-2; 11 bases align to TRBD2. This receptor was identified in a woman aged 18-35 years who had recovered from COVID-19. The CDR3 spells CASSLTGLAATKGTGELFF. CDR3 nucleotide sequence: TGTGCCAGCAGCTTGACGGGACTAGCGGCTACGAAGGGTACCGGGGAGCTGTTTTTT.